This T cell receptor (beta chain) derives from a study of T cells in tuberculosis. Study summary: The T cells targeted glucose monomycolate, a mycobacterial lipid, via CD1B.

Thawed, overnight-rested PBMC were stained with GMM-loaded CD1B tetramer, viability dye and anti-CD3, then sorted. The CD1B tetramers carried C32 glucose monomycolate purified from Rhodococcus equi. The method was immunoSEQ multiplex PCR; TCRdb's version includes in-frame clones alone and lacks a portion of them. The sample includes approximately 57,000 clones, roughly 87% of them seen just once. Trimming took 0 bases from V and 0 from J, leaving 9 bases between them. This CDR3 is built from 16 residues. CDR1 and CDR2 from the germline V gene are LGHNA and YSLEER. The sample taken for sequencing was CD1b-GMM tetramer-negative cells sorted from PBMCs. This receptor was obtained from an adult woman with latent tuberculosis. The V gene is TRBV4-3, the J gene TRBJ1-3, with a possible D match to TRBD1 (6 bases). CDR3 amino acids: CASSQDWDNSGNTIYF. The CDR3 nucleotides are TGCGCCAGCAGCCAAGATTGGGACAACTCTGGAAACACCATATATTTT.